These 27 T cell receptor beta chains originate from one sample sequenced in a study of identical twins. MiXCR, run by TCRdb on the 5' RACE reads, gives a single entry per CDR3 protein. The sample has roughly 1.6 million distinct CDR3 sequences, about 30% seen once. The source material was cord blood. The receptors stem from a newborn girl in good health.

This clonotype was seen more than once but under ten times. This chain connects TRBV5-6 to TRBJ2-7; D not resolved. Trimming stripped 1 base from V and 6 bases from J, with 5 bases between. CDR3 length: 11 amino acids. The germline V gene has CDR1 SGHDT and CDR2 YYEEEE. The CDR3 DNA reads as TGTGCCAGCAGCTTGTTTTCCGAGCAGTACTTC. This gives the protein CASSLFSEQYF.

The chain has TRBV20-1 and TRBJ2-2; 7 bases are a match to TRBD2. With 8 bases clipped from V and 4 bases from J, the junction kept 7 bases outside the gene matches. Per germline, CDR1 DFQATT and CDR2 SNEGSKA (reference sequence). CDR3 length: 13 residues. The DNA for the CDR3 is TGCAGTTTATTACTAGCGAGCACCGGGGAGCTGTTTTTT. Amino acid sequence: CSLLLASTGELFF.

This clonotype turned up a few times. The rearrangement joins TRBV29-1 to TRBJ1-5, with 8 bases matching TRBD1. The CDR3 totals 13 residues. V trimming: 4 bases; J trimming: 3 bases; junction bases outside the gene matches: 2. From germline, CDR1 is SQVTM and CDR2 ANQGSEA. This CDR3 is CSVGTGLNQPQHF. CDR3 sequence (DNA): TGCAGCGTTGGGACAGGGCTCAATCAGCCCCAGCATTTT.

This chain connects TRBV25-1 to TRBJ2-7; the match to TRBD1 covers 9 bases. TRBJ2-5 matches the DNA end more closely, so the J call is doubtful. The germline V gene has CDR1 MGHDK and CDR2 SYGVNS. The CDR3 runs 14 residues. As DNA, the CDR3 is TGTGCCAGCAGTGTAACAGGGGGCAGTGGGACCCAGTACTTC. It codes for CASSVTGGSGTQYF.

This chain connects TRBV6-1 to TRBJ2-3, with 13 bases matching TRBD2. The CDR3 is 17 residues long. Germline V lookup: CDR1 MNHNS, CDR2 SASEGT. J was trimmed by 2 bases and V by 4 bases; bases with no gene match: 6. CDR3 nucleotide sequence: TGTGCCAGCAGTGGGGGACTAGCGGGGAGACCCACAGATACGCAGTATTTT. It translates to CASSGGLAGRPTDTQYF.

Only a few counts were recorded for this clonotype. The chain has TRBV3-1 and TRBJ2-1; 7 positions match TRBD2. CDR3 size: 17 residues. V dropped 4 bases and J dropped 5; count of bases not matched to a gene: 14. The germline V gene encodes CDR1 LGHDT and CDR2 YNNKEL (reference sequence). The CDR3 region is CASSPTTSRKRHNEQFF. The CDR3 DNA sequence: TGTGCCAGCAGCCCCACGACTAGCAGGAAACGGCACAATGAGCAGTTCTTC.

The V gene is TRBV7-2, the J gene TRBJ2-5, with TRBD2 as a possible D gene (5 bases). V was cut by 5 bases and J by 11 bases, with 30 bases left in between. The CDR3 runs to 17 residues. Germline lookup yields CDR1 SGHTA and CDR2 FQGNSA. CDR3 loop: CASSPRSSVLSYNEQYF. As DNA, the CDR3 is TGTGCCAGCAGCCCCCGTAGTAGCGTTCTTTCCTACAATGAGCAGTACTTC. The full variable domain, in which reference TRBV7-2 and TRBJ2-5 provide the parts outside the CDR3, is GAGVSQSPSNKVTEKGKDVELRCDPISGHTALYWYRQSLGQGLEFLIYFQGNSAPDKSGLPSDRFSAERTGGSVSTLTIQRTQQEDSAVYLCASSPRSSVLSYNEQYFGPGTRLLVL.

This clonotype was seen more than once but under ten times. J is TRBJ1-4 and V is TRBV2; possible D gene TRBD1, 5 bases. This CDR3 is 16 amino acids long. The germline V gene has CDR1 SNHLY and CDR2 FYNNEI. Between the trimmed V and J ends, which lost 5 bases and 0 bases, there was a span of 13 bases. The CDR3 nucleotides read TGTGCCAGCAGTAGCAGCGGGGGTGCAACTAATGAAAAACTGTTTTTT. Amino acids: CASSSSGGATNEKLFF.

The chain is built from TRBV6-1 and TRBJ2-6, with a tentative D call TRBD1 (5 bases). Germline V gives CDR1 MNHNS, CDR2 SASEGT. The V end was cut by 8 bases, the J end by 0 bases, with 14 bases between. The CDR3 loop spans 16 amino acids. The chain's CDR3 is CASLSRQFSGANVLTF. The CDR3 bases are TGTGCCAGCCTCTCCCGACAGTTCTCTGGGGCCAACGTCCTGACTTTC.

This clonotype has only a few counts. J is TRBJ1-5 and V is TRBV12-3 or TRBV12-4; D unresolved. This CDR3 is built from 15 residues. Trimming removed 2 bases at V and 3 bases at J, with 11 bases between. CDR3 residues: CASSLSRVVNQPQHF. CDR3 DNA sequence: TGTGCCAGCAGTTTATCGAGGGTTGTCAATCAGCCCCAGCATTTT.

This rearrangement joins TRBV6-6 to TRBJ2-5; 9 nucleotides line up with TRBD2. Trimming removed 6 bases from V and 0 bases from J; junction bases left unmatched: 8. This CDR3 spans 16 amino acids. Germline lookup yields CDR1 MNHNY and CDR2 SVGAGI (reference sequence). The CDR3 DNA reads TGTGCCAGCAGCTTAACCGGGACTAGCCACCAAGAGACCCAGTACTTC. Its translation is CASSLTGTSHQETQYF.

This clonotype has just a few counts. V gene TRBV4-2 combines with J gene TRBJ2-3; TRBD2 is a possible D gene (6 bases). Germline V gives CDR1 LGHNA, CDR2 YNFKEQ. The V and J ends lost 1 base and 5 bases respectively, with 10 bases between them. The length of the CDR3 is 14 residues. This chain's CDR3 is CASSQGRRGDTQYF. CDR3 nucleotides: TGTGCCAGCAGCCAAGGCCGGAGGGGAGATACGCAGTATTTT.

In its sample, this clonotype was seen a few times. This rearrangement joins TRBV5-1 to TRBJ1-2, with 10 bases lining up with TRBD1. Germline CDR1 is SGHRS and CDR2 is YFSETQ. J lost 4 bases, V lost 4 bases, and 7 bases had no gene match. The CDR3 extends over 15 amino acids. The CDR3 is CASSRTGGEAYGYTF. CDR3 in DNA: TGCGCCAGCAGCAGGACAGGGGGAGAGGCCTATGGCTACACCTTC.

The chain combines TRBV25-1 with TRBJ2-5; D is ambiguous. Germline assignment: CDR1 MGHDK and CDR2 SYGVNS. This CDR3 spans 13 amino acids. V lost 0 bases, J lost 6 bases, and 8 bases lay in between. The CDR3 DNA reads as TGTGCCAGCAGTGAATACAGTTCCCAGACCCAGTACTTC. Protein: CASSEYSSQTQYF. The full variable domain, its missing parts supplied by reference TRBV25-1 and TRBJ2-5, is EADIYQTPRYLVIGTGKKITLECSQTMGHDKMYWYQQDPGMELHLIHYSYGVNSTEKGDLSSESTVSRIRTEHFPLTLESARPSHTSQYLCASSEYSSQTQYFGPGTRLLVL.

There are a few counts of this clonotype. The chain links TRBV30 to TRBJ1-1; D is unresolved. CDR1 is GTSNPN, CDR2 SVGIG, per germline (reference sequence). With 0 bases removed from V and 5 bases from J, the gap between germline ends came to 13 bases. CDR3 size: 14 residues. The CDR3 sequence is CAWSVEGSWTEAFF. The CDR3 bases are TGTGCCTGGAGTGTAGAGGGCAGTTGGACTGAAGCTTTCTTT.

The chain has TRBV29-1 and TRBJ1-4, with 8 nucleotides matching TRBD1. With 5 bases clipped from V and 11 bases from J, the junction kept 4 bases outside the gene matches. CDR1 is SQVTM, CDR2 ANQGSEA, per germline. The CDR3 runs 11 residues. This CDR3 reads CSVKDREKLFF. The CDR3 DNA reads TGCAGCGTTAAGGACAGGGAGAAACTGTTTTTT.

A few counts support this clonotype. This rearrangement joins TRBV20-1 to TRBJ2-4, with TRBD2 identical over 9 bases. The junction had 12 bases not matched to a gene; V was cut back by 3 bases and J by 0 bases. CDR1 DFQATT and CDR2 SNEGSKA come from the germline V gene (reference sequence). This CDR3 has 18 residues. CDR3 DNA: TGCAGTGCTAGTCGTAGCGGGAGCCCCACGGTAGCCAAAAACATTCAGTACTTC. The encoded protein is CSASRSGSPTVAKNIQYF.

The sample holds a few counts of this clonotype. The rearrangement joins TRBV20-1 to TRBJ2-1; TRBD1 or TRBD2 may be the D gene (5 bases each). Germline loops: CDR1 DFQATT, CDR2 SNEGSKA (reference sequence). This CDR3 contains 14 residues. V gave up 5 bases and J gave up 3 bases, with 14 bases separating them. The CDR3 DNA follows: TGCAGTGCTGCCCGGGACCCTAGCTACAATGAGCAGTTCTTC. Residues: CSAARDPSYNEQFF.

The chain recombines TRBV20-1 with TRBJ1-5; 7 bases agree with TRBD1. The V gene end was trimmed by 0 bases and the J gene end by 5 bases; junction bases not matched to a gene: 10. The CDR3 is 16 residues long. In germline, CDR1 is DFQATT, CDR2 SNEGSKA (reference sequence). This chain's CDR3 is CSARDLGQPVYQPQHF. In nucleotides, the CDR3 is TGCAGTGCTAGAGATTTGGGACAGCCCGTTTATCAGCCCCAGCATTTT.

The CDR3: CSAPRGNIQYF. The CDR3 DNA sequence: TGCAGTGCCCCCAGGGGGAACATTCAGTACTTC. The chain combines TRBV20-1 with TRBJ2-4, with 7 bases fitting TRBD1. The CDR3 runs to 11 residues. Trimming cost V 6 bases and J 7 bases; bases outside gene matches: 3. Germline V gene sequence: CDR1 DFQATT, CDR2 SNEGSKA (reference sequence).

This chain uses TRBV5-1 with TRBJ2-1, with no clear D. V lost 0 bases and J lost 5, with 6 bases in between. The germline V gene encodes CDR1 SGHRS and CDR2 YFSETQ. The CDR3 length is 13 residues. DNA of the CDR3: TGCGCCAGCAGCTTGGGAAAACACAATGAGCAGTTCTTC. Translated, it gives CASSLGKHNEQFF.

The chain links TRBV2 to TRBJ2-7; possibly TRBD2 for D (6 bases). CDR3 length equals 15 residues. V lost 6 bases, J lost 5 bases, and 20 bases lay in between. Germline CDR1 is SNHLY and CDR2 is FYNNEI. The chain's CDR3 is CASRNYKTRLDEQYF. The CDR3 nucleotides are TGTGCCAGCAGGAATTACAAGACTAGACTGGACGAGCAGTACTTC. Full variable domain (missing parts from reference TRBV2 and TRBJ2-7): EPEVTQTPSHQVTQMGQEVILRCVPISNHLYFYWYRQILGQKVEFLVSFYNNEISEKSEIFDDQFSVERPDGSNFTLKIRSTKLEDSAMYFCASRNYKTRLDEQYFGPGTRLTVT.

The J gene is TRBJ2-2, the V gene TRBV4-1, with D perhaps TRBD1 (6 bases). The length of the CDR3 is 15 residues. The germline gives CDR1 MGHRA, CDR2 YSYEKL. Deletions cut 1 base from V and 7 bases from J, with 13 bases between. DNA of the CDR3: TGCGCCAGCAGCCAAGTACAGGGTGGTATCGGGGAGCTGTTTTTT. Residues: CASSQVQGGIGELFF.

CDR3: CASSKALDNEQYF. CDR3 DNA sequence: TGTGCCAGCAGCAAAGCGCTAGACAATGAGCAGTACTTC. The chain couples TRBV21-1 to TRBJ2-5. TRBV21-1 is reported as a pseudogene. The CDR3 is made up of 13 amino acids.

This chain joins TRBV20-1 and TRBJ2-7, with 11 bases lining up with TRBD2. V was pared by 5 bases and J by 7 bases, with 10 bases of the junction left unmatched. The CDR3 consists of 14 residues. The germline gives CDR1 DFQATT, CDR2 SNEGSKA (reference sequence). The CDR3 spells CSAPRLAGYNEQYF. Written as DNA, the CDR3 is TGCAGTGCTCCCAGACTAGCGGGGTACAATGAGCAGTACTTC.

This clonotype was seen only a few times. The chain links TRBV6-1 to TRBJ1-4; D unresolved. The CDR3 has 15 residues. V lost 0 bases and J lost 10, with 15 bases in between. The germline CDR1 and CDR2 sequences are MNHNS and SASEGT. Written as DNA, the CDR3 is TGTGCCAGCAGTGAAGCGCGCCCAGTGGCGGGAAAACTGTTTTTT. Protein sequence: CASSEARPVAGKLFF.

This clonotype has only a few counts. The CDR3 bases are TGTGCCAGCAGCTTAGAAGCGGTCTTCGCTGGCTACACCTTC. It translates to CASSLEAVFAGYTF. The V gene is TRBV7-2, the J gene TRBJ1-2; D remains unclear. The V end lost 1 base, the J end lost 7 bases, and 13 bases lay between the germline ends. There are 14 residues in the CDR3. The germline V gene has CDR1 SGHTA and CDR2 FQGNSA.